This is a list of T cell receptor beta chains from one sample in a study of naive and memory T cell subsets. TCRdb recomputed calls from the UMI-ligation and nested PCR reads with MiXCR, one row per CDR3 protein. This repertoire shows 19,000 or so distinct CDR3 sequences, approximately 10% found once; its top ten account for around a sixth. The sample comprised central memory CD8+ T cells from blood. All receptors come from a human donor in good health. Each CDR3 is given with its conserved first and last residue. Fields, in order: V gene, clone size, D gene, J gene, CDR3 DNA, CDR3 protein. The D gene is left open where the match is weak. Rows give clone size only sometimes, using once, few, many, or a class for an expanded clone.

>TRBV14|few|.|TRBJ2-5
TGTGCCAGCAGCAGACCGGACTTCCAAGAGACCCAGTACTTC
CASSRPDFQETQYF
>TRBV3-1|few|TRBD2|TRBJ2-1
TGTGCCAGCAGCCAAGAGTTTCTAGCGGGAGGTACTGAGCAGTTCTTC
CASSQEFLAGGTEQFF
>TRBV27|many|.|TRBJ2-7
TGTGCCAGCAGTTTCGGTGCGGGACCGGCCTACGAGCAGTACTTC
CASSFGAGPAYEQYF
>TRBV7-6|many|.|TRBJ1-5
TGTGCCAGCAGCTTACTCTATCAGCCCCAGCATTTT
CASSLLYQPQHF
>TRBV3-1|many|TRBD1|TRBJ2-7
TGTGCCAGCAGCCAAGATATGTTAGGGACAGAGATTCCGGTCTACGAGCAGTACTTC
CASSQDMLGTEIPVYEQYF
>TRBV12-5|few|.|TRBJ2-1
TGTGCTAGTGCCCTGCCCGGGGTCCGCTCCTACAATGAGCAGTTCTTC
CASALPGVRSYNEQFF
>TRBV10-1|few|.|TRBJ2-7
TGCGCCAGCAGCAGGGACCAGAGTTCCTACGAGCAGTACTTC
CASSRDQSSYEQYF
>TRBV2|many|.|TRBJ1-2
TGTGCCAGCAACCTGGGAGGCTACACCTTC
CASNLGGYTF
>TRBV27|.|.|TRBJ2-2
TGTGCCAGCAGTCTCATACACCGGGCCAGAGGGATCGTCACCGGGGAGCTGTTTTTT
CASSLIHRARGIVTGELFF
>TRBV7-8|.|.|TRBJ2-1
TGTGCAACCGGGACTCAGTCCTACAATGAGCAGTTCTTC
CATGTQSYNEQFF
>TRBV29-1|.|.|TRBJ1-2
TGCAGCGTTGAAGATCTGGGGCCAAAGGGCTACACCTTC
CSVEDLGPKGYTF
>TRBV6-1|few|.|TRBJ2-7
TGTGCCAGCAGTATTACCATGGACAGCACCTACGAGCAGTACTTC
CASSITMDSTYEQYF
>TRBV20-1|.|.|TRBJ2-7
TGCAGTCACCCCGCGGACAACTCCTACGAGCAGTACTTC
CSHPADNSYEQYF
>TRBV20-1|.|TRBD1|TRBJ2-7
TGCAGTGCTAGAGATCCCGGACAGGGCTACGAGCAGTACTTC
CSARDPGQGYEQYF
>TRBV24-1|.|TRBD1|TRBJ2-1
TGTGCCACACAGGGGGGAAATGAGCAGTTCTTC
CATQGGNEQFF
>TRBV28|few|TRBD1|TRBJ2-7
TGTGCCAGCAGCTACCGGGACAGGGGGGGCGAGCAGTACTTC
CASSYRDRGGEQYF
>TRBV20-1|.|.|TRBJ2-1
TGCAGTGCTAGTGTCTTTCGGCTAGCACGAATCTACAATGAGCAGTTCTTC
CSASVFRLARIYNEQFF
>TRBV7-8|medium-sized|.|TRBJ2-3
TGTGCCAGCAGGCCAAACAGGGCCAGCACAGATACGCAGTATTTT
CASRPNRASTDTQYF
>TRBV2|medium-sized|.|TRBJ2-7
TGTGCCAGCACCCGGTCTGACTCCTACGAGCAGTACTTC
CASTRSDSYEQYF
>TRBV19|.|.|TRBJ2-1
TGTGCCAGTAGTATGAGTTTGTACAATGAGCAGTTCTTC
CASSMSLYNEQFF
>TRBV4-2|.|TRBD2|TRBJ2-7
TGTGCCAGCAGCCAAGCTAAGGCTAGCGGGGTCTACGAGCAGTACTTC
CASSQAKASGVYEQYF
>TRBV24-1|many|.|TRBJ2-3
TGTGCCACCAGTGATAGCTTATGGGGAGGTGGGCCAGATACGCAGTATTTT
CATSDSLWGGGPDTQYF
>TRBV20-1|many|.|TRBJ2-7
TGCAGTGCTAGTACGGGATTAAACTACGAGCAGTACTTC
CSASTGLNYEQYF